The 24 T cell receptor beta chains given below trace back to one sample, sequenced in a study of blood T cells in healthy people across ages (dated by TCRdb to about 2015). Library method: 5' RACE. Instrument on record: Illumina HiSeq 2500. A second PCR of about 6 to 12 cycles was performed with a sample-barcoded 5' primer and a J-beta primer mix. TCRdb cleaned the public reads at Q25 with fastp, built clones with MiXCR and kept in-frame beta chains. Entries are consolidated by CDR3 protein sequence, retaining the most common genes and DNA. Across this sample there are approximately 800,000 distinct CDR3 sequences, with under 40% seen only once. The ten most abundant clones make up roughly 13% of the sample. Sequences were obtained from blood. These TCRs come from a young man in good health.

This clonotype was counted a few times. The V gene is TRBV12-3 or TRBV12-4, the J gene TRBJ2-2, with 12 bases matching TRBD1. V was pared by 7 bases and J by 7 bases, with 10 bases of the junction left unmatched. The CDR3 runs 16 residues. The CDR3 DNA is TGTGCCAGCACCGAACGGGACAGGGGGCAGGGCGGGGAGCTGTTTTTT. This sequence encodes CASTERDRGQGGELFF.

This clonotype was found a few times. The CDR3 region is CASSGSPGQETQYF. The CDR3 nucleotides read TGTGCCAGCAGCGGGAGCCCGGGGCAAGAGACCCAGTACTTC. This chain connects TRBV7-2 to TRBJ2-5, with D possibly matching TRBD2 (5 bases). Germline loops: CDR1 SGHTA, CDR2 FQGNSA. Trimming pared 5 bases from V and 2 bases from J, leaving 12 bases between. CDR3 length: 14 amino acids.

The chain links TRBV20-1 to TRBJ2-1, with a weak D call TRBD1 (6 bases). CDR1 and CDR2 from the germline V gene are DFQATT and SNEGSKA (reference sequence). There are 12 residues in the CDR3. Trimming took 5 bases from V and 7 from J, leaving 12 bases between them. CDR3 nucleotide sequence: TGCAGTGCTGGTAAGGGGGTGAATGAGCAGTTCTTC. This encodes CSAGKGVNEQFF.

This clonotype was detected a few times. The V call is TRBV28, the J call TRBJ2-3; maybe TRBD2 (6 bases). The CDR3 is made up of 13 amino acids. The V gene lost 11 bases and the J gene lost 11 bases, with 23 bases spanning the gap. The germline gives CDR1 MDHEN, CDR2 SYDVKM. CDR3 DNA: TGTGCCTTCAGTGCCAACAGAGGAGGGAAGCAGTATTTT. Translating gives CAFSANRGGKQYF.

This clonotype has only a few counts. The CDR3 DNA sequence: TGCAGTGCTAGCCCCGGACTAGCGATGAACAATGAGCAGTACTTC. Its translation is CSASPGLAMNNEQYF. The chain employs TRBV20-1 and TRBJ2-1; TRBD2 aligns across 9 bases. The assigned J gene may be wrong: the sequence end matches TRBJ2-7 better. Germline V CDR1 and CDR2: DFQATT, SNEGSKA (reference sequence). This CDR3 region has 15 residues.

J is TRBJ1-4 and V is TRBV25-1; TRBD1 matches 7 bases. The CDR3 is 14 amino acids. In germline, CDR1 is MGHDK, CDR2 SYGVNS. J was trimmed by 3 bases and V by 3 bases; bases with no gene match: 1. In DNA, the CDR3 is TGTGCCAGCAGTGAGACAGGGCCTAATGAAAAACTGTTTTTT. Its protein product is CASSETGPNEKLFF.

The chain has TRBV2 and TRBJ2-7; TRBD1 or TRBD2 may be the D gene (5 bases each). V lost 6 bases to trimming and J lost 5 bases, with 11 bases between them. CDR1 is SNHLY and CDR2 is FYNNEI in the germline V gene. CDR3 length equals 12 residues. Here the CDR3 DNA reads TGTGCCAGCAGGCCGGTGGGGGACGAGCAGTACTTC. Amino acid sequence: CASRPVGDEQYF. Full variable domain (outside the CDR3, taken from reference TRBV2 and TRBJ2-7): EPEVTQTPSHQVTQMGQEVILRCVPISNHLYFYWYRQILGQKVEFLVSFYNNEISEKSEIFDDQFSVERPDGSNFTLKIRSTKLEDSAMYFCASRPVGDEQYFGPGTRLTVT.

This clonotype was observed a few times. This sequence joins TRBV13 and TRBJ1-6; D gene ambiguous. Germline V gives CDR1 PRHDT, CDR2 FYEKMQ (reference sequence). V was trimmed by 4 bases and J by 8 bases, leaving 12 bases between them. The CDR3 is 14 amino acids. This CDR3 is CASSSGRYDSPLHF. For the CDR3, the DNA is TGTGCCAGCAGCTCCGGGCGATATGATTCACCCCTCCACTTT.

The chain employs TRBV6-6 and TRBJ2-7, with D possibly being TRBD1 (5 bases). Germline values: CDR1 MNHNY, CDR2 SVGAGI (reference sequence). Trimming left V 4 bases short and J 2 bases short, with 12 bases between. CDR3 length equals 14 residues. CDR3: CASSSQDPPYEQYF. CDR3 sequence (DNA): TGTGCCAGCAGTTCACAGGATCCCCCCTACGAGCAGTACTTC.

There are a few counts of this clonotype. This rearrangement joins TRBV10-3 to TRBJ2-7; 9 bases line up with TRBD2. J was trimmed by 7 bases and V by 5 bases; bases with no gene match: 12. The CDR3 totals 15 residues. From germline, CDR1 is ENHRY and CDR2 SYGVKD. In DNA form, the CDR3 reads TGTGCCATCAGTCCCACCCCTAGCGGGGACAATGAGCAGTACTTC. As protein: CAISPTPSGDNEQYF.

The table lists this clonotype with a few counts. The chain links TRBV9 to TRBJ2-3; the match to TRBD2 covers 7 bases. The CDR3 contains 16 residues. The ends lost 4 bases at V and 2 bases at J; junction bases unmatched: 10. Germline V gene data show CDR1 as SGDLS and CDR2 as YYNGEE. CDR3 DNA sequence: TGTGCCAGCAGCTCCCAAACGGCGGGGGTCACAGATACGCAGTATTTT. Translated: CASSSQTAGVTDTQYF.

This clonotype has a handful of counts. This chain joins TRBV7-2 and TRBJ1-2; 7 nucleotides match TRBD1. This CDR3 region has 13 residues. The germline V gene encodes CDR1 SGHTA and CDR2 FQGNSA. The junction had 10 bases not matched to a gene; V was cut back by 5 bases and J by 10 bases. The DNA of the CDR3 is TGTGCCAGCAGCCCACCAGGGGGGGGGCCCTACACCTTC. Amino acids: CASSPPGGGPYTF.

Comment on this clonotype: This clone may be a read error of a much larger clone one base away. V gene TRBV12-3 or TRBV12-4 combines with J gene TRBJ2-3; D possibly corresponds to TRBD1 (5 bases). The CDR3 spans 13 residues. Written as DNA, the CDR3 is TGTGCCATCAGTATGACAGTAACAGATACGCAGTATTTT. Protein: CAISMTVTDTQYF.

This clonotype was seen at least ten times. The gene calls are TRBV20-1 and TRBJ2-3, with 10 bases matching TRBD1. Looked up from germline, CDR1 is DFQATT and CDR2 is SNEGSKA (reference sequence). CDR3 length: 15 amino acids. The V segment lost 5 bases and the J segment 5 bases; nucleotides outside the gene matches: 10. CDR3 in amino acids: CSAPTRTGGGDTQYF. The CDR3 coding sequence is TGCAGTGCTCCGACTCGGACAGGGGGTGGAGATACGCAGTATTTT.

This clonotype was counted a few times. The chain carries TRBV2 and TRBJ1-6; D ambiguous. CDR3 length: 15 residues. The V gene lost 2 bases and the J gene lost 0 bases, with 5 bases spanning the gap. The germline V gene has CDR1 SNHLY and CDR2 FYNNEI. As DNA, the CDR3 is TGTGCCAGCAGTGAACAAGCCTCCTATAATTCACCCCTCCACTTT. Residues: CASSEQASYNSPLHF.

In nucleotides, the CDR3 is TGTGCCAGCAGCTTATTGGGCAGGGGAGGGGGCACTGAAGCTTTCTTT. Encoded protein: CASSLLGRGGGTEAFF. V usage is TRBV7-3 and J usage is TRBJ1-1, with a tentative D call TRBD1 (6 bases). Germline assignment: CDR1 SGHTA and CDR2 FQGTGA. Trimming pared 2 bases from V and 4 bases from J, leaving 17 bases between. The CDR3 spans 16 residues. The full variable domain, with the rest looked up from reference TRBV7-3 and TRBJ1-1, is GAGVSQTPSNKVTEKGKYVELRCDPISGHTALYWYRQSLGQGPEFLIYFQGTGAADDSGLPNDRFFAVRPEGSVSTLKIQRTERGDSAVYLCASSLLGRGGGTEAFFGQGTRLTVV.

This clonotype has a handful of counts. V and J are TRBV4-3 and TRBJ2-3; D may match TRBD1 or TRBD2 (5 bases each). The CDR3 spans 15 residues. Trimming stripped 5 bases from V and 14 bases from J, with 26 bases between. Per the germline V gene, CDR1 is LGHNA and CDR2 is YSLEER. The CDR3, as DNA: TGCGCCAGCAGCAGCGAAGTAGGACGCAGGGACCCGACGTATTTT. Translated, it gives CASSSEVGRRDPTYF.

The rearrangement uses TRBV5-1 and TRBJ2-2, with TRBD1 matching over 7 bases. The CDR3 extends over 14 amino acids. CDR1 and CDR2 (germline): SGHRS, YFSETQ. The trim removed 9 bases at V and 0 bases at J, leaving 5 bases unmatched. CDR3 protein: CATQGQTNTGELFF. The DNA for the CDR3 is TGCGCCACCCAGGGACAGACGAACACCGGGGAGCTGTTTTTT.

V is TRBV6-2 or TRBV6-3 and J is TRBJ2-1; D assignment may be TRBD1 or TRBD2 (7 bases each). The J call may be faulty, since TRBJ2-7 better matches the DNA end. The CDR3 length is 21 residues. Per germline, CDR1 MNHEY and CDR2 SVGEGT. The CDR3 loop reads CASSYDLAGGGETNSYNEQYF. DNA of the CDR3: TGTGCCAGCAGTTACGATCTGGCAGGGGGGGGAGAAACTAACTCCTACAATGAGCAGTACTTC.

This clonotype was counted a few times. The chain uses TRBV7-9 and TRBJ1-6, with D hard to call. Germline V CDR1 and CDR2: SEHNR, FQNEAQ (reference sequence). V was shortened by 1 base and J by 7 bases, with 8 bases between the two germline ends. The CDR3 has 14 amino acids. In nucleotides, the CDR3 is TGTGCCAGCAGCTTAGGACCGGTGAATTCACCCCTCCACTTT. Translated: CASSLGPVNSPLHF.

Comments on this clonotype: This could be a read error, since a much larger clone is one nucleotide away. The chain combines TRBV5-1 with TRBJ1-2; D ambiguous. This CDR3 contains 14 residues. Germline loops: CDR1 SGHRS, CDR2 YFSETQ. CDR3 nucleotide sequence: TGCGCCAACAGCTTGCGGCGGAGCGCCTATGGCTACACCTTC. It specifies CANSLRRSAYGYTF.

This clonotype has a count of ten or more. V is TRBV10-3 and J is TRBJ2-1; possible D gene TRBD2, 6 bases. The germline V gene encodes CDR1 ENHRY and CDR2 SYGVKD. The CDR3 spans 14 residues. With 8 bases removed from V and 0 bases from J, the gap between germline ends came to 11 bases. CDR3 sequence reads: CAISSESSYNEQFF. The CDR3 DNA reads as TGTGCCATCTCTAGCGAAAGCTCCTACAATGAGCAGTTCTTC.

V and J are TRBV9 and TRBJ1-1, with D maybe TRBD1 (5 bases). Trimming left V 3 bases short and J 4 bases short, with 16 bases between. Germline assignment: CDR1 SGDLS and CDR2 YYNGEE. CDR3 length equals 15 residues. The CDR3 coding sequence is TGTGCCAGCAGCGGCCGTACCGGGAGGGGCACTGAAGCTTTCTTT. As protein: CASSGRTGRGTEAFF.

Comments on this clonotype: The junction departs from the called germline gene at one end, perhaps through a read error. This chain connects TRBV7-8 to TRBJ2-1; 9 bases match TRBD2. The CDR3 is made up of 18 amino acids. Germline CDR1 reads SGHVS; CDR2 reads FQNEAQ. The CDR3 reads CANSLYPVAGASYNEQFF. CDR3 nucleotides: TGTGCCAACAGCTTATACCCCGTAGCGGGAGCAAGCTACAATGAGCAGTTCTTC.